Sequencing of this TCR beta chain was carried out in a study of blood T cell repertoires in COVID-19. Across the study: The samples span acute and convalescent COVID-19 from the United States, Italy and Spain. Sources were T cells, B-cell-depleted T cells, or PBMCs; the material itself was cDNA or gDNA.

In the original workflow: Using reference gene primer amplification, nucleated cell counts were estimated. The repertoire was sequenced with immunoSEQ multiplex PCR; TCRdb's copy has only in-frame clones and lacks some. V, J and clone size are those of that table, while D and trimming were read from the DNA. The profile shows about 45,000 clones, approximately 80% of them singletons. Germline lookup yields CDR1 MNHEY and CDR2 SVGAGI. The length of the CDR3 is 15 residues. Trimming cost V 6 bases and J 0 bases, with 12 bases left between them. This clone was observed a handful of times. V gene TRBV6-5 combines with J gene TRBJ1-3; no clear D. The sample consisted of peripheral blood. The receptor was isolated from a human donor in a cohort sampled during active COVID-19. The CDR3 DNA reads as TGTGCCAGCAGCACAGTTTCCGTCTCTGGAAACACCATATATTTT. Translated, it gives CASSTVSVSGNTIYF.